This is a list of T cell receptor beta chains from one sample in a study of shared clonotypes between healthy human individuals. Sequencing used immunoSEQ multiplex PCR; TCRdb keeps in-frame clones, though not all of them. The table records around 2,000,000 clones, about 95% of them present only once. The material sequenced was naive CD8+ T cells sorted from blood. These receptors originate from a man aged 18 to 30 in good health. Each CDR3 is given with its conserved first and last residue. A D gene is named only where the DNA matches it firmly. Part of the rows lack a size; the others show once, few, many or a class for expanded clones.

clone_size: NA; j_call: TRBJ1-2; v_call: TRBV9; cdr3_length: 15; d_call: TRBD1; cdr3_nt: TGTGCCAGCAGCGCCCAGGACAGGGTAGGCTATGGCTACACCTTC; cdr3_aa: CASSAQDRVGYGYTF
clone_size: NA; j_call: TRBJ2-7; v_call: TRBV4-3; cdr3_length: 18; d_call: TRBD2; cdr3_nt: TGCGCCAGCAGCCGAGAGACTTTGCTAGCGGGAGAGCCCTACGAGCAGTACTTC; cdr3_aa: CASSRETLLAGEPYEQYF
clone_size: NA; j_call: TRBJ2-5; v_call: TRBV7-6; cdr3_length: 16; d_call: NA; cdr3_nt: TGTGCCAGCAGCCCCCCCGATCCGTCGGGTCAAGAGACCCAGTACTTC; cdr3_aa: CASSPPDPSGQETQYF
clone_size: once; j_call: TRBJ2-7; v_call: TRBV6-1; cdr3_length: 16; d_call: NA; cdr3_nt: TGTGCCAGCAGTGAAGGCGTCGGGGTAGCAACCTACGAGCAGTACTTC; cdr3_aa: CASSEGVGVATYEQYF
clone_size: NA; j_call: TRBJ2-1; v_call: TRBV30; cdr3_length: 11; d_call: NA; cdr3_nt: TGTGCCTGGAGCTGGAACAATGAGCAGTTCTTC; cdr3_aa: CAWSWNNEQFF
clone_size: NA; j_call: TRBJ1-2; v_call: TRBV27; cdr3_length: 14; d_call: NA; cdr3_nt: TGTGCCAGCAGCCCTGGAATTGCGAACTATGGCTACACCTTC; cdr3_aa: CASSPGIANYGYTF
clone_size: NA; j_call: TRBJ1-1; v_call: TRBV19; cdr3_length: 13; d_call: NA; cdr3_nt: TGTGCCAGTAGGGGATTCGGGGGCGTTGAAGCTTTCTTT; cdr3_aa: CASRGFGGVEAFF
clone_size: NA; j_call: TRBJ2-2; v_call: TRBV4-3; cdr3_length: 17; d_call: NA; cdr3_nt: TGCGCCAGCAGCCAAGAAATCCAGGAACTGAACACCGGGGAGCTGTTTTTT; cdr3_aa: CASSQEIQELNTGELFF
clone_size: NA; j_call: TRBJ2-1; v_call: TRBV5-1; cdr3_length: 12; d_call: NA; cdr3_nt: TGCGCCAGCGAGAGCTCCTACAATGAGCAGTTCTTC; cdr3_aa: CASESSYNEQFF
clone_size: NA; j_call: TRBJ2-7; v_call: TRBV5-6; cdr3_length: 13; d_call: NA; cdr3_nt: TGTGCCAGCAGCTTGGAGCTAGAGTACGAGCAGTACTTC; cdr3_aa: CASSLELEYEQYF
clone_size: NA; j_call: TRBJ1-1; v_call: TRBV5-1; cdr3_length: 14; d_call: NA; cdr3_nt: TGCGCCAGCAGCTTCGACCCGGCGGGCACTGAAGCTTTCTTT; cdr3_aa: CASSFDPAGTEAFF
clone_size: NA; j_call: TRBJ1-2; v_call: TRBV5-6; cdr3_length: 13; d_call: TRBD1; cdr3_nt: TGTGCCAGCAGTTGGGACAGGGTACATGGCTACACCTTC; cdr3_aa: CASSWDRVHGYTF
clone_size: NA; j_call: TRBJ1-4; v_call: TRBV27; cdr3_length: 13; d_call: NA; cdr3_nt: TGTGCCAGCAGTTTATTAGGTCAAAGGGAACTGTTTTTT; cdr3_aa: CASSLLGQRELFF
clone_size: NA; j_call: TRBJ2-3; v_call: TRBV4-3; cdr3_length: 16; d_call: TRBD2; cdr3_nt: TGCGCCAGCAGCCAGTCCCTAGCGGGAGGGCCAGATACGCAGTATTTT; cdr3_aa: CASSQSLAGGPDTQYF
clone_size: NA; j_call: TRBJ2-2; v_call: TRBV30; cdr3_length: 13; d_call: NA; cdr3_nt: TGTGCCTGTGACAGGGAGGACACCGGGGAGCTGTTTTTT; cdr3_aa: CACDREDTGELFF
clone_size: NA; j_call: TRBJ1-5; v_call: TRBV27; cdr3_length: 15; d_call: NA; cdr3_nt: TGTGCCAGCAGTTTAATACGGGATAGCAATCAGCCCCAGCATTTT; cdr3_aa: CASSLIRDSNQPQHF